Detailed here is one TCR beta chain. No antigen is known for it. Germline V gene sequence: CDR1 DFQATT, CDR2 SNEGSKA (reference sequence). V lost 4 bases, J lost 6 bases, and 16 bases lay in between. CDR3 length: 15 amino acids. Healthy Caucasians from Russia aged roughly 6 to 95 served as donors. It was with a sample-barcoded 5' primer and a J-beta primer mix that a second PCR of roughly 7 to 12 cycles was run. TCRdb recomputed calls from the 5' RACE reads with MiXCR, one row per CDR3 protein. The sample records some 1,500,000 distinct CDR3 sequences, approximately 39% being singletons. The data were taken from a study of blood T cells in healthy people across ages. Notes on the study in general: As age increased, TCR beta diversity per million T cells fell in a roughly linear fashion.

The TCR originated in a woman younger than 30 in good health. The chain couples TRBV20-1 to TRBJ1-6; the D is unclear. The sample consisted of blood. The CDR3 DNA reads as TGCAGTGCTAAAACGGCAAGGGCCCTTAATTCACCCCTCCACTTT. Translated: CSAKTARALNSPLHF.